The T cell receptor beta chain described here comes from a study of cytomegalovirus exposure and HLA in healthy donors. Germline CDR1 reads MNHEY; CDR2 reads SVGAGI. V lost 5 bases and J 11 bases, leaving 12 bases between the germline ends. The CDR3 extends over 11 amino acids. Details on this clone: Its antigen is currently unknown. The sample has other DNA sequences that encode this CDR3 too.

Findings of the study overall: Diagnosis of cytomegalovirus status made by the classifier reportedly showed high specificity and sensitivity. The likely explanation for a cluster of highly shared sequence variants was sequencing artifact. Rates of TCR association differed by HLA locus in a later analysis, with DRB1 highest and HLA-C lowest.

Primers for the PCR totalled 60 Vbeta and 13 Jbeta. In the study's own analysis: Later, an analysis found about 80 million unique TCR beta chains, and 10 million to 11 million of these were shared. Assay: immunoSEQ multiplex PCR; the TCRdb copy retains only in-frame clones and omits some. V and J calls plus clone size are reproduced from that table; the DNA served to infer D and trimming. The data hold 100,000 or so clones, with about four fifths observed a single time. The chain is built from TRBV6-5 and TRBJ1-1; maybe TRBD1 (5 bases). What was sequenced was PBMCs. This clonotype originated in a man aged 40-50 years in good health and CMV-seronegative. CDR3: CASSTLGGAFF. DNA for the CDR3: TGTGCCAGCAGTACACTCGGGGGGGCTTTCTTT.